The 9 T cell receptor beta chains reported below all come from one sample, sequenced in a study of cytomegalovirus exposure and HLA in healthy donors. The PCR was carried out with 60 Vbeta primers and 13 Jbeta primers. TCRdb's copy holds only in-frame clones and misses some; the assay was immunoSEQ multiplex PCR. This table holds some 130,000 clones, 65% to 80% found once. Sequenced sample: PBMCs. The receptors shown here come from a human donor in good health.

The CDR3 DNA sequence: TGCAGCGTTACCGGGACAGGGGGCGCCTCCTTGTTTTTT. Protein sequence: CSVTGTGGASLFF. V gene TRBV29-1 combines with J gene TRBJ1-4; 12 nucleotides align to TRBD1. Germline V CDR1 and CDR2: SQVTM, ANQGSEA. CDR3 length: 13 residues. Germline trimming cut 5 bases from V and 15 bases from J; bases unmatched to any gene: 10.

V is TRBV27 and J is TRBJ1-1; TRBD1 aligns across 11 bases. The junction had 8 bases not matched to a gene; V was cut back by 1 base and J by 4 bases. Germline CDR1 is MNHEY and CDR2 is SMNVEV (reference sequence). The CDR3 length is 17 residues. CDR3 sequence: CASSLWRGQGAGTEAFF. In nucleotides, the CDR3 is TGTGCCAGCAGTTTATGGCGTGGACAGGGGGCGGGCACTGAAGCTTTCTTT.

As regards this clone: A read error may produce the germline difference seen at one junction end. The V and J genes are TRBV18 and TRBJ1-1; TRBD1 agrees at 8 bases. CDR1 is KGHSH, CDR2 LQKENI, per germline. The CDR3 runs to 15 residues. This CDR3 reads CSSSSSGQGVTEAFF. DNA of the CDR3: TGTTCCAGCTCATCCTCAGGACAGGGCGTCACTGAAGCTTTCTTT.

For the CDR3, the DNA is TGTGCCAGCTCACCACCGGGGACAGGGGCCTACGAGCAGTACTTC. It translates to CASSPPGTGAYEQYF. V and J are TRBV18 and TRBJ2-7; 10 bases agree with TRBD1. V was clipped by 0 bases and J by 2 bases; unmatched bases: 1. The CDR3 has 15 residues. Germline V gene sequence: CDR1 KGHSH, CDR2 LQKENI.

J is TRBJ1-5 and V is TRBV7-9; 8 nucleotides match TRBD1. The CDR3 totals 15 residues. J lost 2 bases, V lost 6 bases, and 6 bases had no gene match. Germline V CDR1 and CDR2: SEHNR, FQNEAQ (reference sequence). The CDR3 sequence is CASSTTGGRNQPQHF. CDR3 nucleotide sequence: TGTGCCAGCAGTACTACAGGGGGTCGCAATCAGCCCCAGCATTTT.

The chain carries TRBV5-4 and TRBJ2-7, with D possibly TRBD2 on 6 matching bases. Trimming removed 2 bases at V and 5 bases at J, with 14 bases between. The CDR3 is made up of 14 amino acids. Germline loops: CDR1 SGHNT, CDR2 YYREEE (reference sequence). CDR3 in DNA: TGTGCCAGCAGCTTAGGGCCTAGCGCCAACGAGCAGTACTTC. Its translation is CASSLGPSANEQYF.

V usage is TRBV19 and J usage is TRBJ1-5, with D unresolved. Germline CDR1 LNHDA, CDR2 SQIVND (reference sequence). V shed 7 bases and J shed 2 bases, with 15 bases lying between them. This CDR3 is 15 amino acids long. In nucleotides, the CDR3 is TGTGCCAGTACGGGAGGGAGAGGAGGCAATCAGCCCCAGCATTTT. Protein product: CASTGGRGGNQPQHF.

CDR3 sequence (DNA): TGTGCCAGCAGCTTTGCCAGCGGGGAGCTGTTTTTT. Translation: CASSFASGELFF. J is TRBJ2-2 and V is TRBV5-6; D uncertain. The V end lost 2 bases, the J end lost 7 bases, and 6 bases lay between the germline ends. Germline values: CDR1 SGHDT, CDR2 YYEEEE. The CDR3 is 12 residues long.

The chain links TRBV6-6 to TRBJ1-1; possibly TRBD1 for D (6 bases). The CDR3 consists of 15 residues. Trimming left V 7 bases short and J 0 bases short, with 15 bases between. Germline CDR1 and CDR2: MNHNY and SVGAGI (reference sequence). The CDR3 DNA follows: TGTGCCAGCAATAGGGGGGGGACTCTGAACACTGAAGCTTTCTTT. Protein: CASNRGGTLNTEAFF.